Listed below are T cell receptor beta chains from one sample, sequenced in a study of Ad26.COV2.S vaccination and SARS-CoV-2 variants. Assay used: immunoSEQ multiplex PCR; TCRdb lists only in-frame clones, some missing. The sample lists roughly 460,000 clones, 70% to 90% occurring once. The input for sequencing was peripheral blood, taken in a trial of Ad26.COV2.S vaccine versus placebo. Receptor source: a person between 18 and 65 years old who received the Ad26.COV2.S COVID-19 vaccine or a placebo. Each CDR3 is given with its conserved first and last residue. Each record gives: J gene, V gene, D gene, CDR3 protein. D genes are given only for firm matches.

>TRBJ2-7|TRBV13|-
CASSLRSYPSYEQYF
>TRBJ2-7|TRBV7-2|TRBD2
CASSLAGSNYEQYF
>TRBJ1-2|TRBV15|TRBD1
CATSRDRGQDYGYTF
>TRBJ2-4|TRBV5-1|-
CASSPLPGPAKNIQYF
>TRBJ1-4|TRBV30|-
CAWSVGGPGEKLFF
>TRBJ2-3|TRBV6-1|TRBD1
CASSEASGTGMIPLGTDTQYF
>TRBJ2-2|TRBV7-8|TRBD2
CASSLGYLWGGNTGELFF
>TRBJ2-7|TRBV7-2|-
CASSPGTGDYEQYF
>TRBJ2-1|TRBV9|-
CASSVGIASYNEQFF
>TRBJ2-3|TRBV3-1/TRBV3-2|-
CASSQDLTDTQYF
>TRBJ1-1|TRBV7-9|-
CASSLDRITEAFF